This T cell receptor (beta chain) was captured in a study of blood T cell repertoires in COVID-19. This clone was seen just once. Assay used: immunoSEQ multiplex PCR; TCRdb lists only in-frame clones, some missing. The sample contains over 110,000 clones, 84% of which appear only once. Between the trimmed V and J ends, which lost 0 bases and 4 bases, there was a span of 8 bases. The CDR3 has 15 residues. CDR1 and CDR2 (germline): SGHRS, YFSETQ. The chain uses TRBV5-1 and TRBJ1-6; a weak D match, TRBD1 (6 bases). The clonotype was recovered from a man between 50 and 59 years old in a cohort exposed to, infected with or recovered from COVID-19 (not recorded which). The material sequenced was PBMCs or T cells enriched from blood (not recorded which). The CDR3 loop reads CASSLGQAYNSPLHF. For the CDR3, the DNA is TGCGCCAGCAGCTTGGGACAGGCTTATAATTCACCCCTCCACTTT.